The T cell receptor beta chain described here comes from a study of follicular helper T cells after annual influenza vaccination (dated by TCRdb to the late 2010s). For context, the study as a whole: Blood was collected on days 0, 7 and 28 after each seasonal influenza vaccination. One week after vaccination, a second recruited cohort of about eleven subjects (Table S1) displayed a similar ICOS+CD38+ cTfh response. Multi-year samples were available for six subjects, with four spanning two vaccination seasons and two spanning three seasons. Some subjects were followed across successive annual vaccinations spanning the 2013-2014, 2014-2015 and 2015-2016 seasons to study recall of cTfh clones. The 2013-2014 samples were cryopreserved, while the 2015 samples were processed right after collection.

Summary of the overall study and its limitations: Successive annual vaccinations recalled a recurrent oligoclonal ICOS+CD38+ cTfh response that contained tetramer and AIM influenza-specific clonotypes. Day 7 ICOS+CD38+ clones were most often found later in ICOS-CD38- cTfh, suggesting that subset may serve as a memory reservoir. ICOS+CD38+ cTfh clonality correlated with the frequency of that population, and its change correlated with the change in circulating plasmablast frequency. Only roughly 8.5-20% of analyzed cells yielded productive TCRB sequences, so sampling of rare clonotypes was not possible.

The library was produced with the immunoSEQ multiplex PCR assay. Adaptive Biotechnologies handled the TCRB amplification, library preparation, sequencing and preliminary bioinformatics at Survey level resolution. For TCRB sequencing, genomic DNA from sorted cTfh populations was amplified by multiplex PCR. As for the original processing: Clonality was calculated in R as 1 minus normalized Shannon entropy, and the Gini index was computed with the R package ineq. Overlap score was the summed counts of shared sequences divided by total counts of all sequences in both compared samples. The significance of shared clonotypes was tested with Fisher's exact test, assuming a theoretical repertoire of 10^7 TCRB sequences. The clones in this table, taken by TCRdb from immuneACCESS, are in-frame only. Not every clone is retained; where verified, under half of the shortfall comes from an unresolved V gene, and the cause of the rest is unknown. That table gives V, J and clone size, and the DNA gave D and trimming. This sample holds roughly 10,000 clones; around four fifths were observed only once. About 3% of the sample comes from the top ten.

The time point label here, explained by the study, means: 2014-2015 season, pre-vaccination. TCRB sequencing was used to follow sorted CD4 subsets from the blood of adults before and after they were given the seasonal inactivated influenza vaccine (Fluvarix). To be eligible, subjects had to live in the community and must not have received influenza vaccine in the previous 6 months. Influenza vaccine contraindications, substance abuse, HIV/AIDS, active malignancy, immunomodulatory medication and active illness such as respiratory infection were included among the exclusion criteria. At each time point, about 35 to 110 mL of blood was collected. Non-naive CD4+CXCR5+PD-1+ cells were defined as circulating Tfh and were sorted into two fractions, ICOS+CD38+ and ICOS-CD38-. Either Ficoll-Paque PLUS or SepMate separation was used to isolate PBMC. Before DNA was extracted, the cell subsets were sorted from PBMC using a BD FACS Aria.

V and J are trimmed by 2 bases and 4 bases, and the gene matches miss 13 bases of the junction. CDR1 and CDR2 are read off the germline V gene (reference sequence) as SGHKS and YYEKEE. The CDR3 holds 17 amino acids from the cysteine to the phenylalanine. CDR3 DNA is the only sequence kept; it has 51 bases, read in frame from the first base. A single count supports this clone. Its antigen target is currently unknown. The input lacks base qualities; no much larger clone sits a single base away. The specimen was CXCR5+ CD38- circulating T follicular helper cells from blood, collected on the day of influenza vaccination. This specimen's cell subset or site label, interpreted: circulating Tfh, non-naive CD4+CXCR5+PD-1+ (ICOS+CD38+ or ICOS-CD38-). The chain is assembled from TRBV5-5 and TRBJ2-5; 8 junctional bases match TRBD2. The receptor was derived from an adult who received the influenza vaccine. DNA sequence: TGTGCCAGCAGCTTTGGGCCTCCGGGACTAGTAAGAGAGACCCAGTACTTC. Its protein reads: CASSFGPPGLVRETQYF.